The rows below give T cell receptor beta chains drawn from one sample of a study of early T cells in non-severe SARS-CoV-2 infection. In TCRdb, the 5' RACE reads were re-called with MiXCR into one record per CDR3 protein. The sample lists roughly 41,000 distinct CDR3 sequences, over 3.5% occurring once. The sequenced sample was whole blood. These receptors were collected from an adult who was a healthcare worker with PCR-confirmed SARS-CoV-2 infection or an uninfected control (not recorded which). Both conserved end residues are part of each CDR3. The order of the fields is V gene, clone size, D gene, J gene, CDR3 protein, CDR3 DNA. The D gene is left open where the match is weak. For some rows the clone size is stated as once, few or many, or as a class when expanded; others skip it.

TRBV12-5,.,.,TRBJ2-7,CASAHTGGRYEQYF,TGTGCTAGTGCCCACACGGGGGGCAGGTACGAGCAGTACTTC
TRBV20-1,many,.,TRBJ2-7,CSARVGAYEQYF,TGCAGTGCTAGGGTAGGGGCCTACGAGCAGTACTTC
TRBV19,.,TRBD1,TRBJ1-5,CASSRTGAGQPQHF,TGTGCCAGTAGTAGGACAGGGGCCGGTCAGCCCCAGCATTTT
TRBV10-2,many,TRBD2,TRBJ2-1,CASSVAGGPGEQFF,TGCGCCAGCAGTGTAGCGGGGGGGCCGGGTGAGCAGTTCTTC
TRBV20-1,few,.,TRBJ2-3,CSVTIRDTQYF,TGCAGTGTTACCATCCGAGATACGCAGTATTTT
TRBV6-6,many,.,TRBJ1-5,CASSYSNLQGSNQPQHF,TGTGCCAGCAGTTACTCGAATCTCCAGGGGAGCAATCAGCCCCAGCATTTT
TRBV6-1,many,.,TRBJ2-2,CASSAGQGVNTGELFF,TGTGCCAGCAGTGCAGGACAAGGTGTAAACACCGGGGAGCTGTTTTTT
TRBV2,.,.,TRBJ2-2,CASSEYGFTGELFF,TGTGCCAGCAGTGAATATGGCTTCACCGGGGAGCTGTTTTTT
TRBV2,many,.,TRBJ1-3,CASSEEYSGNTIYF,TGTGCCAGCAGTGAAGAGTACTCTGGAAACACCATATATTTT
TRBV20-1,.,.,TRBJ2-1,CSARDQGGVYNEQFF,TGCAGTGCTAGAGACCAGGGGGGGGTTTACAATGAGCAGTTCTTC
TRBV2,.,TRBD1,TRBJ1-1,CASSEAGEGGTVLFF,TGTGCCAGCAGTGAAGCGGGTGAGGGTGGGACAGTACTCTTCTTT
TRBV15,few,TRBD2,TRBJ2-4,CATSRSGRPENIQYF,TGTGCCACCAGCAGAAGCGGGAGACCGGAGAACATTCAGTACTTC
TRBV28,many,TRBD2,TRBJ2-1,CASSSTSGGNNEQFF,TGTGCCAGCAGTTCAACTAGCGGGGGGAACAATGAGCAGTTCTTC
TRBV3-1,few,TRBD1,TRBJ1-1,CASSQRTGNTEAFF,TGTGCCAGCAGCCAAAGGACAGGGAACACTGAAGCTTTCTTT
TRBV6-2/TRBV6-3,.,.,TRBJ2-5,CASFRARGETQYF,TGTGCCAGCTTTCGGGCTAGGGGAGAGACCCAGTACTTC
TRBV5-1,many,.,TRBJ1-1,CASSYGQLMNTEAFF,TGCGCCAGCAGCTATGGACAGCTCATGAACACTGAAGCTTTCTTT
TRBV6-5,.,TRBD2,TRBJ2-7,CASRPLAGGVYEQYF,TGTGCCAGCAGACCACTAGCGGGGGGGGTCTACGAGCAGTACTTC
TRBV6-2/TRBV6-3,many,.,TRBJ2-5,CASSETAKETQYF,TGTGCCAGCAGCGAGACAGCGAAAGAGACCCAGTACTTC
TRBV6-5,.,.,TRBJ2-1,CASSRVGLEGSGEQFF,TGTGCCAGCAGCCGAGTAGGACTCGAGGGGAGCGGTGAGCAGTTCTTC
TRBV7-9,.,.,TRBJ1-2,CASSLAGGRKNYGYTF,TGTGCCAGCAGCTTAGCAGGTGGAAGGAAAAATTATGGCTACACCTTC
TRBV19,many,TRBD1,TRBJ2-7,CASSIGGQGPHEQYF,TGTGCCAGTAGTATAGGGGGACAGGGGCCGCACGAGCAGTACTTC
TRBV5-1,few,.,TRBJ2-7,CASSGGHTAEQYF,TGCGCCAGCAGCGGCGGCCATACAGCCGAGCAGTACTTC
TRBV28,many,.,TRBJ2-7,CASSSIYEQYF,TGTGCCAGCAGTTCAATCTACGAGCAGTACTTC
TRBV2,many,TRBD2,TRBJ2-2,CASITTSGNTGELFF,TGTGCCAGCATTACCACTAGCGGGAATACCGGGGAGCTGTTTTTT
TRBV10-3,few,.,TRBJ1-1,CAISENVGKKSEAFF,TGTGCCATCAGTGAAAATGTCGGGAAAAAGAGTGAAGCTTTCTTT
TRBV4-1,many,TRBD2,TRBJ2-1,CASSFHPSGSYNEQFF,TGCGCCAGCAGCTTCCACCCTAGCGGTTCCTACAATGAGCAGTTCTTC
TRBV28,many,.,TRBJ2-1,CASSFLSEQFF,TGTGCCAGCAGTTTTCTATCTGAGCAGTTCTTC
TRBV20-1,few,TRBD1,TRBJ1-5,CSAGQGAIVSNQPQHF,TGCAGTGCAGGACAGGGGGCGATTGTTAGCAATCAGCCCCAGCATTTT
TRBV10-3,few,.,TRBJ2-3,CAISESSGDPTLNTQYF,TGTGCCATCAGTGAGTCTTCGGGGGATCCGACTCTAAATACGCAGTATTTT
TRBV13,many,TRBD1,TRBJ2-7,CASSLEGQGIHEQYF,TGTGCCAGCAGCTTAGAGGGACAGGGAATCCACGAGCAGTACTTC
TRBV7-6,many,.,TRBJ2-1,CASSLGGEQFF,TGTGCCAGCAGCTTAGGGGGTGAGCAGTTCTTC
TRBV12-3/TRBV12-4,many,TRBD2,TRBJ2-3,CASSFGGGVDTQYF,TGTGCCAGCAGTTTTGGCGGGGGAGTAGATACGCAGTATTTT
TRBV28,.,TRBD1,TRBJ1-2,CASSAGGVLGSNYGYTF,TGTGCCAGCAGCGCAGGGGGAGTATTGGGTTCTAACTATGGCTACACCTTC